This TCR beta chain is from a study of blood T cells in healthy people across ages. Findings and limits, study-wide: Diversity figures derived from one million T cells were judged to underestimate the true value.

Remarks on this clonotype: Its antigen is as yet unknown.

For the second PCR, which ran for about 6 to 11 cycles, a sample-barcoded 5' primer and a J-beta primer mix were used. TCRdb fed the 5' RACE reads into MiXCR, producing one record per CDR3 protein. Among 1.8 million or so distinct CDR3 sequences listed, 39% were seen once. The V gene end was trimmed by 4 bases and the J gene end by 2 bases; junction bases not matched to a gene: 11. Germline V gives CDR1 LGHNA, CDR2 YSLEER. The CDR3 has 16 residues. Staff drew roughly 10 milliliters of peripheral blood from each donor. This TCR derives from a human donor in good health. V and J are TRBV4-3 and TRBJ2-7; 7 bases match TRBD1. Specimen: blood. This CDR3 is CASSLFRDSKTYEQYF. In nucleotides, the CDR3 is TGCGCCAGCAGCCTATTCCGGGACAGCAAGACCTACGAGCAGTACTTC.